This paragraph covers one TCR beta chain sequence. This sample is drawn from a study of shared clonotypes between healthy human individuals. Study at large: CD4 naive cells filled three plates per donor, CD4 memory three, CD8 naive two and CD8 memory one.

In germline, CDR1 is SEHNR, CDR2 FQNEAQ (reference sequence). This CDR3 has 15 amino acids. The V end lost 1 base, the J end lost 0 bases, and 8 bases lay between the germline ends. As defined, naive CD8 cells were CD45RO-negative and positively selected for CCR7, with terminally differentiated effector memory CD45RA+ cells excluded. Study donors comprised healthy, HIV-negative adults devoid of recent acute infection or vaccination. The assay used deep level. The input for sorted-subset replicate PCRs was approximately 200 ng DNA, 30,000 or so T cell genomes. Generated by immunoSEQ multiplex PCR, the TCRdb table keeps only in-frame clones and is missing some. The sample gives about 580,000 clones, about 98% of which show up once; roughly 0.29% is in the top ten.

Sequences were obtained from naive CD8+ T cells sorted from blood. The V and J genes are TRBV7-9 and TRBJ2-3; possible D gene TRBD2, 5 bases. This TCR came from a man between 25 and 39 years old in good health. CDR3 sequence: CASSLVRGSTDTQYF. The CDR3 DNA reads TGTGCCAGCAGCTTAGTACGGGGTAGCACAGATACGCAGTATTTT.